Sequencing of this TCR beta chain was carried out in a study of blood T cell repertoires in COVID-19. Germline-derived CDR1 and CDR2 are SQVTM and ANQGSEA. The CDR3 runs to 23 residues. Germline trimming cut 0 bases from V and 2 bases from J; bases unmatched to any gene: 23. Profiling relied on immunoSEQ multiplex PCR, and the TCRdb table lists in-frame clones only, not all of them. This table has roughly 320,000 clones, about 88% appearing once. This clone was detected only a few times. The sample consisted of peripheral blood. The chain recombines TRBV29-1 with TRBJ2-3; 13 positions agree with TRBD2. This clonotype was sampled from a man between 65 and 79 years old with acute or convalescent COVID-19. CDR3 loop: CSVEDIVLGISSGLAGDTDTQYF. The CDR3 DNA sequence: TGCAGCGTTGAAGATATAGTCCTCGGCATTTCAAGTGGACTAGCGGGGGACACAGATACGCAGTATTTT.